The 27 T cell receptor beta chains listed next were all sequenced from one sample in a study of T cell repertoires and Cas9 in healthy adults. Method: immunoSEQ multiplex PCR; TCRdb's copy keeps in-frame clones and lacks some. The sample lists around 25,000 clones; about 92% were seen once. The specimen sequenced was CD4+ effector T cells (CD127+, CD25-, CD137-, CD154-) from PBMCs; culture status not recorded. These receptors were obtained from a human donor in good health.

The rearrangement uses TRBV20-1 and TRBJ1-2; a weak D match, TRBD1 (5 bases). This CDR3 is 11 amino acids long. Trimming removed 3 bases at V and 8 bases at J, with 10 bases between. The V gene's germline CDR1 is DFQATT and CDR2 SNEGSKA (reference sequence). CDR3 DNA: TGCAGTGCTAGCGTCAGGGAAGGCTACACCTTC. As protein: CSASVREGYTF.

The chain recombines TRBV30 with TRBJ2-5; 9 bases map to TRBD1. Germline-derived CDR1 and CDR2 are GTSNPN and SVGIG (reference sequence). The CDR3 runs to 15 residues. The V and J ends lost 4 bases and 5 bases, in that order; junction bases with no gene match: 11. In nucleotides, the CDR3 is TGTGCCTGGAAGGGGGGACAGGGACGGTGGGAGACCCAGTACTTC. It encodes CAWKGGQGRWETQYF.

The chain employs TRBV11-2 and TRBJ2-1, with TRBD2 matching over 8 bases. There are 16 residues in the CDR3. V trimming: 2 bases; J trimming: 10 bases; junction bases outside the gene matches: 13. The germline V gene has CDR1 SGHAT and CDR2 FQNNGV. Here the CDR3 reads CASSLPFSGGVGEQFF. CDR3 coding DNA: TGTGCCAGCAGCTTACCCTTTTCCGGGGGGGTCGGAGAGCAGTTCTTC.

The genes are TRBV14 and TRBJ2-5, with a possible D match to TRBD1 (5 bases). Looked up from germline, CDR1 is SGHDN and CDR2 is FVKESK. V was trimmed by 7 bases and J by 6 bases, leaving 9 bases between them. The CDR3 has 11 amino acids. CDR3 nucleotide sequence: TGTGCCAGCAAAGGGGCTAAGACCCAGTACTTC. It encodes CASKGAKTQYF.

This rearrangement joins TRBV6-4 to TRBJ1-5; 10 positions agree with TRBD1. Germline trimming cut 5 bases from V and 8 bases from J; bases unmatched to any gene: 6. The CDR3 has 14 amino acids. The germline V gene encodes CDR1 MRHNA and CDR2 SNTAGT. CDR3 in amino acids: CASSRDRGVEPQHF. In DNA, the CDR3 is TGTGCCAGCAGTAGGGACAGGGGAGTGGAGCCCCAGCATTTT.

The chain recombines TRBV6-1 with TRBJ1-1; 8 bases agree with TRBD1. The germline V gene encodes CDR1 MNHNS and CDR2 SASEGT. The CDR3 consists of 15 residues. Trimming removed 6 bases from V and 1 base from J; junction bases left unmatched: 7. CDR3 protein: CASRDRGRGNTEAFF. The CDR3 coding sequence is TGTGCCAGCAGAGACAGGGGACGGGGGAACACTGAAGCTTTCTTT.

The chain combines TRBV15 with TRBJ1-5, with no clear D. The CDR3 has 15 amino acids. Trimming took off 3 bases at V and 0 bases at J, with 9 bases between the two ends. The V gene's germline CDR1 is LNHNV and CDR2 YYDKDF (reference sequence). CDR3 sequence: CATSSEMDSNQPQHF. The DNA for the CDR3 is TGTGCCACCAGCAGTGAGATGGATAGCAATCAGCCCCAGCATTTT.

This chain connects TRBV2 to TRBJ2-1; 8 bases line up with TRBD1. J gave up 5 bases and V 5 bases, and 8 bases lay outside the gene matches. CDR1 and CDR2 from the germline V gene are SNHLY and FYNNEI. The CDR3 loop spans 15 amino acids. CDR3 sequence reads: CASSTDRGGHNEQFF. CDR3 nucleotides: TGTGCCAGCAGTACCGACAGGGGTGGTCACAATGAGCAGTTCTTC.

The chain joins TRBV5-1 to TRBJ1-4; D unclear. Trimming stripped 0 bases from V and 5 bases from J, with 11 bases between. Germline V gene sequence: CDR1 SGHRS, CDR2 YFSETQ. This CDR3 spans 15 amino acids. The CDR3 DNA reads TGCGCCAGCAGCTTGGATGTGGGTCGGAATGAAAAACTGTTTTTT. Translating gives CASSLDVGRNEKLFF.

This sequence joins TRBV19 and TRBJ2-3, with 7 bases matching TRBD2. Germline V gene lookup returns CDR1 LNHDA and CDR2 SQIVND (reference sequence). J gave up 2 bases and V 3 bases, and 11 bases lay outside the gene matches. The CDR3 loop spans 17 amino acids. As DNA, the CDR3 is TGTGCCAGTAGTATGGATATGGCGGGGGATACCACAGATACGCAGTATTTT. This translates into CASSMDMAGDTTDTQYF. The full variable domain, completed using reference TRBV19 and TRBJ2-3, is DGGITQSPKYLFRKEGQNVTLSCEQNLNHDAMYWYRQDPGQGLRLIYYSQIVNDFQKGDIAEGYSVSREKKESFPLTVTSAQKNPTAFYLCASSMDMAGDTTDTQYFGPGTRLTVL.

This clone was picked up one time. Germline is not matched at one junction end, which may reflect a read error. The rearrangement joins TRBV7-7 to TRBJ2-5, with a tentative D call TRBD2 (6 bases). This CDR3 is built from 14 residues. Germline CDR1 reads SSHAT; CDR2 reads FNYEAQ (reference sequence). The CDR3 region has the DNA TGTGCTAGCAGCTTGGCGGGGCACCAAGAGACCCAGTACTTC. Translation gives CASSLAGHQETQYF.

The V and J genes are TRBV2 and TRBJ2-3; D tentatively reads TRBD1 or TRBD2 (6 bases each). CDR3 length equals 14 residues. In germline, CDR1 is SNHLY, CDR2 FYNNEI. Trimming shortened V by 5 bases and J by 5 bases, and 14 bases separated the two germline ends. The chain's CDR3 is CASSRERGVDTQYF. The CDR3, as DNA: TGTGCCAGCAGTAGAGAGAGGGGGGTAGATACGCAGTATTTT.

V and J are TRBV2 and TRBJ1-2, with a possible D match to TRBD1 (5 bases). Looked up from germline, CDR1 is SNHLY and CDR2 is FYNNEI. V was trimmed by 10 bases and J by 8 bases, leaving 26 bases between them. This CDR3 has 15 amino acids. The CDR3 region is CATIRPLDTSPGYTF. CDR3 bases: TGTGCCACCATCCGCCCCCTGGACACAAGTCCGGGCTACACCTTC.

The chain joins TRBV6-1 to TRBJ2-1, with D perhaps TRBD2 (5 bases). The V end lost 10 bases, the J end lost 5 bases, and 15 bases lay between the germline ends. The CDR3 loop spans 13 amino acids. Germline V CDR1 and CDR2: MNHNS, SASEGT. DNA of the CDR3: TGTGCCATATCCTTAAGCGGAGACAATGAGCAGTTCTTC. Protein: CAISLSGDNEQFF.

The gene calls are TRBV5-4 and TRBJ2-3; TRBD1 aligns across 10 bases. V was clipped by 0 bases and J by 6 bases; unmatched bases: 4. The germline gives CDR1 SGHNT, CDR2 YYREEE (reference sequence). This CDR3 has 15 residues. CDR3 sequence reads: CASSLGGQGSDTQYF. CDR3 in DNA: TGTGCCAGCAGCTTGGGGGGACAGGGGTCTGATACGCAGTATTTT.

The chain recombines TRBV12-5 with TRBJ2-6; TRBD1 aligns across 7 bases. V lost 5 bases, J lost 1 base, and 5 bases stayed unmatched. CDR3 length equals 16 residues. The germline V gene has CDR1 LGHNT and CDR2 FRNRAP. The CDR3 DNA follows: TGTGCTAGTGGTCTACTGGACAGGTCTGGGGCCAACGTCCTGACTTTC. This gives the protein CASGLLDRSGANVLTF.

The genes are TRBV19 and TRBJ2-7; TRBD1 matches at 8 bases. With 4 bases clipped from V and 5 bases from J, the junction kept 7 bases outside the gene matches. The CDR3 spans 14 residues. Germline CDR1 LNHDA, CDR2 SQIVND (reference sequence). The CDR3: CASSTSTGVHEQYF. CDR3 sequence (DNA): TGTGCCAGTAGTACCTCGACAGGGGTCCACGAGCAGTACTTC. The complete variable domain, with remaining parts taken from reference TRBV19 and TRBJ2-7, reads DGGITQSPKYLFRKEGQNVTLSCEQNLNHDAMYWYRQDPGQGLRLIYYSQIVNDFQKGDIAEGYSVSREKKESFPLTVTSAQKNPTAFYLCASSTSTGVHEQYFGPGTRLTVT.

The CDR3 is CARPGQGDQPQHF. CDR3 coding DNA: TGTGCCAGGCCGGGACAGGGGGATCAGCCCCAGCATTTT. The rearrangement uses TRBV27 and TRBJ1-5; 11 bases fit TRBD1. The CDR3 extends over 13 amino acids. The germline gives CDR1 MNHEY, CDR2 SMNVEV (reference sequence). The junction had 3 bases not matched to a gene; V was cut back by 9 bases and J by 5 bases.

The rearrangement joins TRBV21-1 to TRBJ1-2; the D call of TRBD1 is as the table states it, not checked on the DNA. TRBV21-1 is tagged as a pseudogene. The CDR3 is 15 residues long. The CDR3, as DNA: TGTGCCAGCGGCGATACGGGACACCGTGTCTATGGCTACACCTTC. This translates into CASGDTGHRVYGYTF.

The chain couples TRBV7-8 to TRBJ2-2; D may be TRBD2 (5 bases). Germline V lookup: CDR1 SGHVS, CDR2 FQNEAQ. The CDR3 contains 19 residues. Trimming left V 5 bases short and J 1 base short, with 23 bases between. CDR3 in amino acids: CASSTRFAIMDQNTGELFF. The CDR3 DNA sequence: TGTGCCAGCAGCACTAGATTCGCTATAATGGACCAGAACACCGGGGAGCTGTTTTTT.

V usage is TRBV30 and J usage is TRBJ1-1; TRBD1 matches at 8 bases. Germline lookup yields CDR1 GTSNPN and CDR2 SVGIG (reference sequence). The V segment lost 1 base and the J segment 4 bases; nucleotides outside the gene matches: 11. The length of the CDR3 is 16 residues. CDR3 sequence (DNA): TGTGCCTGGAGTGACGGCGGACAGGGAAAAGGCACTGAAGCTTTCTTT. Amino acid sequence: CAWSDGGQGKGTEAFF.

The genes are TRBV9 and TRBJ2-1; TRBD1 matches at 7 bases. This CDR3 contains 14 residues. Germline trimming cut 4 bases from V and 3 bases from J; bases unmatched to any gene: 4. The germline gives CDR1 SGDLS, CDR2 YYNGEE. CDR3 loop: CASSIRDSYNEQFF. The CDR3 nucleotides read TGTGCCAGCAGCATCCGGGACAGCTACAATGAGCAGTTCTTC.

The chain couples TRBV13 to TRBJ2-3, with D maybe TRBD2 (5 bases). From germline, CDR1 is PRHDT and CDR2 FYEKMQ (reference sequence). Trimming pared 0 bases from V and 12 bases from J, leaving 7 bases between. The CDR3 runs to 11 residues. CDR3 bases: TGTGCCAGCAGCTTAGGGAGGGTTCAGTATTTT. It encodes CASSLGRVQYF.

This clone occurred once. The V gene is TRBV29-1, the J gene TRBJ1-1; TRBD1 might be the D (5 bases). From germline, CDR1 is SQVTM and CDR2 ANQGSEA. This CDR3 has 13 amino acids. V was clipped by 4 bases and J by 2 bases, with 11 bases between them. The CDR3 is CSVGGAFNTEAFF. CDR3 DNA: TGCAGCGTTGGTGGGGCCTTCAACACTGAAGCTTTCTTT.

The chain has TRBV7-9 and TRBJ1-4; the match to TRBD1 covers 7 bases. Germline lookup yields CDR1 SEHNR and CDR2 FQNEAQ (reference sequence). The CDR3 spans 17 residues. V was pared by 4 bases and J by 6 bases, with 14 bases of the junction left unmatched. The CDR3: CASSSTPDRVADEKLFF. As DNA, the CDR3 is TGTGCCAGCAGCTCGACACCCGACAGGGTTGCAGATGAAAAACTGTTTTTT.

The CDR3 sequence is CAIRPITGTSGGISTDTQYF. The CDR3 DNA reads TGTGCCATCAGGCCTATCACCGGGACTAGCGGGGGGATTAGCACAGATACGCAGTATTTT. The V call is TRBV10-3, the J call TRBJ2-3, with TRBD2 matching over 15 bases. CDR3 length: 20 amino acids. V dropped 6 bases and J dropped 0; count of bases not matched to a gene: 13. Germline lookup yields CDR1 ENHRY and CDR2 SYGVKD.

The chain joins TRBV11-2 to TRBJ2-3, with D perhaps matching TRBD1 (6 bases). Trimming stripped 2 bases from V and 1 base from J, with 13 bases between. The germline gives CDR1 SGHAT, CDR2 FQNNGV. This CDR3 comprises 16 residues. The CDR3 sequence is CASSLSGGWGTDTQYF. CDR3 in DNA: TGTGCCAGCAGCTTATCTGGGGGCTGGGGCACAGATACGCAGTATTTT.